This section outlines one TCR beta chain sequence together with its context. This sample was included in a study of blood T cell repertoires in COVID-19. CDR3 length: 12 amino acids. Germline-derived CDR1 and CDR2 are GTSNPN and SVGIG (reference sequence). Trimming took 3 bases from V and 6 from J, leaving 12 bases between them. Some clones are missing from TCRdb's copy, which holds only in-frame ones; the method was immunoSEQ multiplex PCR. The sample holds over 200,000 clones, nearly 90% seen once. This clonotype was obtained from a young woman who had recovered from COVID-19. This rearrangement joins TRBV30 to TRBJ2-7; no definite D call. Sequences were obtained from peripheral blood. CDR3 protein: CAWRATEFEQYF. The DNA of the CDR3 is TGTGCCTGGAGGGCAACAGAATTCGAGCAGTACTTC.